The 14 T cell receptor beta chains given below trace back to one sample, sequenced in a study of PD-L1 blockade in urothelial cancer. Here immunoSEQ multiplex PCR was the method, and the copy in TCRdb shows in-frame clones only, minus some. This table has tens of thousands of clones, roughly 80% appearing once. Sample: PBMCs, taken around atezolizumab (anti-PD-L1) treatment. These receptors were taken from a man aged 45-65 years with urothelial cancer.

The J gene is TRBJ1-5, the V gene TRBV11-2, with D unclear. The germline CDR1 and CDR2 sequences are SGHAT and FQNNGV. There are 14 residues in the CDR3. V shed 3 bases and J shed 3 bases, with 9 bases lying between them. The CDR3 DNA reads TGTGCCAGCAGCTTCCAACACGACAATCAGCCCCAGCATTTT. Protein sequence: CASSFQHDNQPQHF.

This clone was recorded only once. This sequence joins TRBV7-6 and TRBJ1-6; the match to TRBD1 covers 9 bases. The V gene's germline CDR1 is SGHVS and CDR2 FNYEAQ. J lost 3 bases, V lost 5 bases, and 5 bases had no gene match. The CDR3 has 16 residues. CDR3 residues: CASSVQGAGYNSPLHF. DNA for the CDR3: TGTGCCAGCAGCGTACAGGGGGCTGGCTATAATTCACCCCTCCACTTT.

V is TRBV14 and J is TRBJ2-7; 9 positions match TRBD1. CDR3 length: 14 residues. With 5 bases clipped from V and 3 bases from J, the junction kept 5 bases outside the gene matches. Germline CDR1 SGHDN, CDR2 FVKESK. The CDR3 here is CASSTGTGHYEQYF. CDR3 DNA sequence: TGTGCCAGCAGCACAGGGACAGGGCACTACGAGCAGTACTTC.

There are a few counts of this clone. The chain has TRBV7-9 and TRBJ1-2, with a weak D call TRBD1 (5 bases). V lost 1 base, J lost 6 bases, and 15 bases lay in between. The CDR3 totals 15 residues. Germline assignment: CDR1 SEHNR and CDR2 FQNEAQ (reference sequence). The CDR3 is CASSLGQGQKNGYTF. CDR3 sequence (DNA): TGTGCCAGCAGCTTAGGGCAGGGTCAGAAGAATGGCTACACCTTC. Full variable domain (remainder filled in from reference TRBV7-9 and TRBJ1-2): DTGVSQNPRHKITKRGQNVTFRCDPISEHNRLYWYRQTLGQGPEFLTYFQNEAQLEKSRLLSDRFSAERPKGSFSTLEIQRTEQGDSAMYLCASSLGQGQKNGYTFGSGTRLTVV.

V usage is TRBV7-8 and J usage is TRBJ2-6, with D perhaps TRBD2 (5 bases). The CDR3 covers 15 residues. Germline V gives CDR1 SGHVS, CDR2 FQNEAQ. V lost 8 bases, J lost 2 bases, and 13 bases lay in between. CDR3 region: CASQLGVAGANVLTF. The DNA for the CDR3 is TGTGCCAGCCAACTCGGGGTGGCTGGGGCCAACGTCCTGACTTTC.

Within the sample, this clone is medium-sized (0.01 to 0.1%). CDR3 residues: CASSSGQLYNSPLHF. The CDR3 bases are TGTGCCAGCAGCTCTGGACAGCTGTATAATTCACCCCTCCACTTT. The V gene is TRBV7-8, the J gene TRBJ1-6; D perhaps matches TRBD1 (6 bases). CDR1 is SGHVS and CDR2 is FQNEAQ in the germline V gene. The V end was cut by 4 bases, the J end by 4 bases, with 11 bases between. This CDR3 is built from 15 residues.

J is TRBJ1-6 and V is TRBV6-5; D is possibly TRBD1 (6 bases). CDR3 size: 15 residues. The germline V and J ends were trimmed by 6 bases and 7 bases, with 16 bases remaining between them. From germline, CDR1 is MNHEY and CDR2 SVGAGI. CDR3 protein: CASRAQTGYNSPLHF. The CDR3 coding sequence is TGTGCCAGCAGGGCCCAGACAGGTTACAATTCACCCCTCCACTTT.

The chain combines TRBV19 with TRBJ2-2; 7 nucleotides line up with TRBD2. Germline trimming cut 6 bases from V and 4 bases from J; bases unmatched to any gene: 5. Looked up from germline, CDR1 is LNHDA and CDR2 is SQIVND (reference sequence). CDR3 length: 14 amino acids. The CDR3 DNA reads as TGTGCCAGTAGCCCGGGACTACTCACCGGGGAGCTGTTTTTT. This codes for CASSPGLLTGELFF.

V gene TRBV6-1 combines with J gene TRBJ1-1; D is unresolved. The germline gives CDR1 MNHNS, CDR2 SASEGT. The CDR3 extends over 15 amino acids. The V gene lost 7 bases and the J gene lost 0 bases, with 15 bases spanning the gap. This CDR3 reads CASTQFQSVNTEAFF. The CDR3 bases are TGTGCCAGCACCCAATTTCAGAGCGTGAACACTGAAGCTTTCTTT.

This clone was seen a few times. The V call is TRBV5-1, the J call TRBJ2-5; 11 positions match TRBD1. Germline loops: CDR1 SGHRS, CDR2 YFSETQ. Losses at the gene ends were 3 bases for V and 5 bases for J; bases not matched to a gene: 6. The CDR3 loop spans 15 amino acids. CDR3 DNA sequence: TGCGCCAGCAGCTCAACGGGACAGGGGGACGAGACCCAGTACTTC. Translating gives CASSSTGQGDETQYF.

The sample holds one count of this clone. CDR3 loop: CASSPGVYKNIQYF. The CDR3 DNA reads TGTGCCAGTTCACCGGGGGTATACAAAAACATTCAGTACTTC. The chain carries TRBV19 and TRBJ2-4, with a possible D match to TRBD2 (6 bases). This CDR3 spans 14 amino acids. V dropped 8 bases and J dropped 3 bases, with 14 bases sitting between them. Germline V gene data show CDR1 as LNHDA and CDR2 as SQIVND (reference sequence).

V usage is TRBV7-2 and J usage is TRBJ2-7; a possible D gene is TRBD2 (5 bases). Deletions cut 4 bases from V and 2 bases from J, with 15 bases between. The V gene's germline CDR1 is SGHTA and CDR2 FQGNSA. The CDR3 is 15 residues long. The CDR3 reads CASSSRGPTAYEQYF. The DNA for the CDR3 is TGTGCCAGCAGCTCTAGAGGGCCAACTGCCTACGAGCAGTACTTC.

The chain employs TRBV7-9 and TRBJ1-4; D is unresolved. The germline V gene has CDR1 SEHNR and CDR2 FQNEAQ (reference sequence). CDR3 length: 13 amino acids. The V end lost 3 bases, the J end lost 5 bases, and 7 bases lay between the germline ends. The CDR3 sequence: CASSLVTNEKLFF. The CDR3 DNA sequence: TGTGCCAGCAGCTTGGTAACAAATGAAAAACTGTTTTTT.

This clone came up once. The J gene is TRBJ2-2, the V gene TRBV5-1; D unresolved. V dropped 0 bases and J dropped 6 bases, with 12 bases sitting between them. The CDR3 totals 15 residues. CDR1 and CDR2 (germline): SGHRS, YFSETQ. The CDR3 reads CASSLGQLWAGELFF. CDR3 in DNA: TGCGCCAGCAGCTTGGGACAACTGTGGGCCGGGGAGCTGTTTTTT.